The rows below give T cell receptor beta chains drawn from one sample of a study of blood T cell repertoires in COVID-19. Using immunoSEQ multiplex PCR, the repertoire was profiled, and TCRdb retains in-frame clones only, with some absent. The table records about 310,000 clones, around 85% of them present only once. Sequencing was performed on PBMCs or T cells enriched from blood (not recorded which). These TCRs come from a woman aged 25 to 39 who had been exposed to COVID-19. Each CDR3 is given with its conserved first and last residue. A D gene is named only where the DNA matches it firmly. Clone size, where shown, is once, few, many, or a class for clones that have expanded.

J gene | V gene | D gene | CDR3 length | clone size | CDR3 protein | CDR3 DNA
TRBJ2-7 | TRBV7-9 | TRBD1 | 16 | . | CASSPGQGARSLEQYF | TGTGCCAGCAGCCCGGGACAGGGGGCGAGGTCCCTCGAGCAGTACTTC
TRBJ2-1 | TRBV28 | TRBD1 | 16 | . | CASRGQGAGLGNEQFF | TGTGCCAGCAGGGGACAGGGGGCAGGTCTCGGCAATGAGCAGTTCTTC
TRBJ2-2 | TRBV6-4 | TRBD2 | 13 | . | CASRTSDTGELFF | TGTGCCAGCAGGACTAGCGACACCGGGGAGCTGTTTTTT
TRBJ2-7 | TRBV6-5 | TRBD2 | 15 | . | CASSRTSGSLYEQYF | TGTGCCAGCAGCCGGACTAGCGGTTCCCTCTACGAGCAGTACTTC
TRBJ2-7 | TRBV13 | TRBD2 | 14 | many | CASSFTSGSYEQYF | TGTGCCAGCAGCTTTACTAGCGGGAGTTACGAGCAGTACTTC
TRBJ1-5 | TRBV5-4 | . | 17 | . | CASSPPGQSNSNQPQHF | TGTGCCAGCAGCCCACCAGGACAGAGTAATAGCAATCAGCCCCAGCATTTT
TRBJ2-5 | TRBV5-5 | . | 14 | . | CASSFQTGPETQYF | TGTGCCAGCAGCTTCCAGACAGGACCAGAGACCCAGTACTTC
TRBJ2-7 | TRBV30 | TRBD2 | 12 | . | CAWMAGGWEQYF | TGTGCCTGGATGGCGGGAGGATGGGAGCAGTACTTC
TRBJ1-1 | TRBV19 | . | 12 | . | CASRPQGSEAFF | TGTGCCAGTAGACCACAGGGTTCTGAAGCTTTCTTT
TRBJ1-4 | TRBV18 | . | 14 | . | CASSPGALNEKLFF | TGTGCCAGCTCACCAGGGGCGCTGAATGAAAAACTGTTTTTT
TRBJ1-4 | TRBV7-2 | TRBD1 | 15 | few | CASSLPGQGVEKLFF | TGTGCCAGCAGCTTACCCGGACAGGGTGTTGAAAAACTGTTTTTT
TRBJ2-5 | TRBV5-1 | . | 14 | . | CASSLVGARETQYF | TGCGCCAGCAGCTTGGTTGGGGCTCGAGAGACCCAGTACTTC
TRBJ1-2 | TRBV4-1 | TRBD1 | 17 | . | CASSPAFLRDRGGGYTF | TGCGCCAGCAGCCCCGCCTTTCTCCGGGACAGGGGAGGTGGCTACACCTTC
TRBJ1-6 | TRBV27 | TRBD1 | 14 | . | CASQVPGQGSPLHF | TGTGCCAGCCAAGTCCCGGGACAGGGTTCACCCCTCCACTTT
TRBJ2-7 | TRBV14 | . | 13 | . | CASSRGFVFEQYF | TGTGCCAGCAGTCGGGGGTTTGTGTTCGAGCAGTACTTC
TRBJ1-4 | TRBV10-3 | . | 15 | . | CAISESSATNEKLFF | TGTGCCATCAGTGAGTCGAGTGCAACTAATGAAAAACTGTTTTTT